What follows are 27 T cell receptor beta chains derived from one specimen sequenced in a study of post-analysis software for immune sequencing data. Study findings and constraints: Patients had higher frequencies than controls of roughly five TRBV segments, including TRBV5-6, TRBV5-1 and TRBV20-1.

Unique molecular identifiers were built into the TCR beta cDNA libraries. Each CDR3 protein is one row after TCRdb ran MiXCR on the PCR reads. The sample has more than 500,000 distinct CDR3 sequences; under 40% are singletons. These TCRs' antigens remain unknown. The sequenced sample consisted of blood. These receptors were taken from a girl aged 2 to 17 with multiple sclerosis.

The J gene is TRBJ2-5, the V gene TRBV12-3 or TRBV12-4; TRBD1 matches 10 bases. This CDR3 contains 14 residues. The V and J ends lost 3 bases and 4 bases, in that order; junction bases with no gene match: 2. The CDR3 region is CASSLGQGPETQYF. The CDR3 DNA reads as TGTGCCAGCAGTTTGGGACAGGGGCCAGAGACCCAGTACTTC.

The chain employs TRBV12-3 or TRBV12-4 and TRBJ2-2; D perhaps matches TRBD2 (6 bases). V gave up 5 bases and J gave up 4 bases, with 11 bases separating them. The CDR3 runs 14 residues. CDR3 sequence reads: CASSPLASTGELFF. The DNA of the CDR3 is TGTGCCAGCAGTCCTCTAGCGAGCACCGGGGAGCTGTTTTTT.

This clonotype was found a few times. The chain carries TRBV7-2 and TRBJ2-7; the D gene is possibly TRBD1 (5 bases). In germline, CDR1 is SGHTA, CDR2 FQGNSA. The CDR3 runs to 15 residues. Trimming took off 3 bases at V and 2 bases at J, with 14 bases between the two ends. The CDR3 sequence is CASSLFRVPTYEQYF. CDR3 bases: TGTGCCAGCAGCTTGTTCAGGGTCCCCACCTACGAGCAGTACTTC.

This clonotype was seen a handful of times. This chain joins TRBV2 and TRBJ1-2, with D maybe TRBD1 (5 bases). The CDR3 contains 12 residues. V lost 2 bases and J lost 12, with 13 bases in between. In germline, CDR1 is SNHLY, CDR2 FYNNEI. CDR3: CASSESFQGDTF. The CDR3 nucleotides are TGTGCCAGCAGTGAATCCTTCCAAGGGGACACCTTC.

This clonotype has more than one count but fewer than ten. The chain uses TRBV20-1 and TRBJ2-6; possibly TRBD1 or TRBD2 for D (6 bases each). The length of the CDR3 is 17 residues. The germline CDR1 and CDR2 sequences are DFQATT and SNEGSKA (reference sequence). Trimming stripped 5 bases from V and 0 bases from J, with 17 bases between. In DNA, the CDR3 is TGCAGTGCTGAGCGTGGGGGGCGTAGCTCTGGGGCCAACGTCCTGACTTTC. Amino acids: CSAERGGRSSGANVLTF.

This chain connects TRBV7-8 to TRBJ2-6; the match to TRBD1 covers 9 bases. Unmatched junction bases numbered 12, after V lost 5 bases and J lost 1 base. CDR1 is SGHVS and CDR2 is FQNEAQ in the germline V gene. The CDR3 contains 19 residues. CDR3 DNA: TGTGCCAGCAGCACACCCGGGGGACAGGGCTTGTCTGGGGCCAACGTCCTGACTTTC. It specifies CASSTPGGQGLSGANVLTF.

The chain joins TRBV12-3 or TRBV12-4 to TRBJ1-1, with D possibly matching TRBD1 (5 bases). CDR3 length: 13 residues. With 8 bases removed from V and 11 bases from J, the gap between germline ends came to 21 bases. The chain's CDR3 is CASSLKGLVVAFF. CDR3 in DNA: TGTGCCAGCTCTCTGAAGGGGCTGGTAGTTGCTTTCTTT.

The CDR3 sequence: CASSLPRGDTDTQYF. CDR3 DNA: TGCGCCAGCAGCTTGCCTCGCGGGGACACAGATACGCAGTATTTT. The chain combines TRBV5-1 with TRBJ2-3, with TRBD2 as a possible D gene (6 bases). The ends were cut back, 1 base at V and 2 bases at J, with 11 bases in the middle. Germline V gene data show CDR1 as SGHRS and CDR2 as YFSETQ. The CDR3 runs to 15 residues.

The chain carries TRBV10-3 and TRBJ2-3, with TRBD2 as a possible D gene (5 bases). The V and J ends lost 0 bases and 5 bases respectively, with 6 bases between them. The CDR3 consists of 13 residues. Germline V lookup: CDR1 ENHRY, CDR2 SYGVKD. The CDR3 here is CAISESSEDTQYF. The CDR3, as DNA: TGTGCCATCAGTGAGTCTAGCGAAGATACGCAGTATTTT.

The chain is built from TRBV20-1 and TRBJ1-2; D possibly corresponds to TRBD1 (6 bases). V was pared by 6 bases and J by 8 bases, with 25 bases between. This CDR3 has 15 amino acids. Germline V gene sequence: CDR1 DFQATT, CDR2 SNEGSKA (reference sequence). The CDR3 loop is CSALQGPISGLGYTF. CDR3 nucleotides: TGCAGTGCCTTACAGGGACCCATATCCGGGTTAGGCTACACCTTC.

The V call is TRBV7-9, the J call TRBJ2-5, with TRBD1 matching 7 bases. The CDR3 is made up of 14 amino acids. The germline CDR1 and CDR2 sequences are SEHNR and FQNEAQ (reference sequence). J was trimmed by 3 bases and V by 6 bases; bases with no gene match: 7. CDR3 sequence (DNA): TGTGCCAGCAGTTTACTAGACAGGGAAGAGACCCAGTACTTC. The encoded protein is CASSLLDREETQYF.

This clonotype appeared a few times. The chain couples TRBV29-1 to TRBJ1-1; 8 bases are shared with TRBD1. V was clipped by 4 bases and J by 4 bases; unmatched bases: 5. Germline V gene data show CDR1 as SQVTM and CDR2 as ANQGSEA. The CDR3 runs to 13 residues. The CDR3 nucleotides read TGCAGCGTTGGTACAGGGGGGACCACTGAAGCTTTCTTT. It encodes CSVGTGGTTEAFF.

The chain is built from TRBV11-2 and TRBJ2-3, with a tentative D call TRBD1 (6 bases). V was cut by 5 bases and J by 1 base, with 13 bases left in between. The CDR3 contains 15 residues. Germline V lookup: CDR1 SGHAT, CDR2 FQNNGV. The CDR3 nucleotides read TGTGCCAGCAGCCTCGGACAGTTCGGCACAGATACGCAGTATTTT. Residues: CASSLGQFGTDTQYF.

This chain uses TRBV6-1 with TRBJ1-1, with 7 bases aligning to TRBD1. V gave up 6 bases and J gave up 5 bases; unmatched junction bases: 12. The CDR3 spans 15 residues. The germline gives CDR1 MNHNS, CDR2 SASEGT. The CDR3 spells CASSHPGGRGTEAFF. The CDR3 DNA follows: TGTGCCAGCAGCCACCCAGGGGGGCGAGGGACTGAAGCTTTCTTT.

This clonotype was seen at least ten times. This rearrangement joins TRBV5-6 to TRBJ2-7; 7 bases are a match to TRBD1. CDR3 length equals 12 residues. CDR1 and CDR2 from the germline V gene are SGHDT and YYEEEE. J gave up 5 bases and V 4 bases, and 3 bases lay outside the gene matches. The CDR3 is CASSNDRDEQYF. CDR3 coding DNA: TGTGCCAGCAGCAACGACAGGGACGAGCAGTACTTC.

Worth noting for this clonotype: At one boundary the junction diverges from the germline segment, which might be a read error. The CDR3 sequence: CCVELADTQYF. DNA of the CDR3: TGCTGCGTTGAACTCGCAGATACGCAGTATTTT. The chain is built from TRBV29-1 and TRBJ2-3; no firm D call. Germline lookup yields CDR1 SQVTM and CDR2 ANQGSEA. CDR3 length: 11 residues.

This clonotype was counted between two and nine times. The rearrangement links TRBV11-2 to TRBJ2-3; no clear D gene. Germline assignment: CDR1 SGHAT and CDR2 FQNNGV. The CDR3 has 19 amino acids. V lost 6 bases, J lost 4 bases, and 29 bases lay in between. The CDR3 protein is CASSLNMEPGRATADTQYF. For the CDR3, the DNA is TGTGCCAGCAGTCTTAATATGGAACCGGGCCGCGCGACGGCAGATACGCAGTATTTT.

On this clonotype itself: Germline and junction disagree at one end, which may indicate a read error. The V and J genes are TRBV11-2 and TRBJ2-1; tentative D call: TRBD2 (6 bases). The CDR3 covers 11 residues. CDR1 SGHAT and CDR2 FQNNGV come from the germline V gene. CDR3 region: CASSLDGGALF. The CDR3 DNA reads TGTGCCAGCAGCTTGGACGGGGGAGCTCTCTTC.

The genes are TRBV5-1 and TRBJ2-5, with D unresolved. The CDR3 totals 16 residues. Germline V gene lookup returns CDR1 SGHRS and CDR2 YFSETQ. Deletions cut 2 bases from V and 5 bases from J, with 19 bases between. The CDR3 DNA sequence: TGCGCCAGCAGCTTCAACCCTCGCGTCCTGGAGGAGACCCAGTACTTC. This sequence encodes CASSFNPRVLEETQYF.

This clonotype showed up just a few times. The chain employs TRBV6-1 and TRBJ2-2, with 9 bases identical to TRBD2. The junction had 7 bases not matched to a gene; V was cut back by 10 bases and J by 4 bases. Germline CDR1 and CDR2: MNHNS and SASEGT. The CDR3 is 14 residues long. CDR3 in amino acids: CATRTSVSTGELFF. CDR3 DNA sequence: TGTGCCACCAGGACTAGCGTTTCCACCGGGGAGCTGTTTTTT.

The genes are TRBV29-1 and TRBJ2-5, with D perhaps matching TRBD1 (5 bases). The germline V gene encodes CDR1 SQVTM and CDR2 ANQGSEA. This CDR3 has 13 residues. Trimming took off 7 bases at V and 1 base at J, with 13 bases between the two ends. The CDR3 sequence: CSAPGSSQETQYF. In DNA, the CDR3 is TGCAGCGCTCCAGGGTCCAGCCAAGAGACCCAGTACTTC.

CDR3 protein: CASSQRQGVYEQYF. CDR3 bases: TGTGCCAGCAGCCAACGGCAGGGGGTTTACGAGCAGTACTTC. J is TRBJ2-4 and V is TRBV3-1; TRBD1 matches 7 bases. Matching the DNA end better, TRBJ2-7 makes the J call doubtful. This CDR3 has 14 amino acids. Per the germline V gene, CDR1 is LGHDT and CDR2 is YNNKEL (reference sequence).

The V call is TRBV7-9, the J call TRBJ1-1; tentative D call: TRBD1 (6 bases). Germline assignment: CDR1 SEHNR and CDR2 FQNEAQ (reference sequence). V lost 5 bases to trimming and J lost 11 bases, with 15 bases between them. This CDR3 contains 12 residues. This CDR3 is CASSPSLRGAFF. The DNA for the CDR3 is TGTGCCAGCAGCCCGAGTCTGAGGGGGGCTTTCTTT.

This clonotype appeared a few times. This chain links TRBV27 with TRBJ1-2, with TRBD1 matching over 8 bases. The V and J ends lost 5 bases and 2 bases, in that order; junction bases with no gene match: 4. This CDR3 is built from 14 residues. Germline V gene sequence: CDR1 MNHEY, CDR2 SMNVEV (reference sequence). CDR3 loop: CASSRRQGNYGYTF. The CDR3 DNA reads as TGTGCCAGCAGTCGCCGACAGGGGAACTATGGCTACACCTTC.

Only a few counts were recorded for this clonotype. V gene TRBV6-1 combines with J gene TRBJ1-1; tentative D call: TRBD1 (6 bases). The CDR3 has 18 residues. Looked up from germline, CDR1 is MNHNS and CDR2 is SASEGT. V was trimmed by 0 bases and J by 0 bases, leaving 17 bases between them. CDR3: CASSEAAGSGVLNTEAFF. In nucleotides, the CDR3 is TGTGCCAGCAGTGAAGCGGCTGGGTCAGGGGTCTTGAACACTGAAGCTTTCTTT.

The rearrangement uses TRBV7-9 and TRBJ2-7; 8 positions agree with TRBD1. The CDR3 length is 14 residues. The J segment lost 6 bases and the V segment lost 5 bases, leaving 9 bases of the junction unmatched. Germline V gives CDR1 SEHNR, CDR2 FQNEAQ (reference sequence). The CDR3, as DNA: TGTGCCAGCAGCCCAGGACAGGGAAGACGCGAGCAGTACTTC. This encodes CASSPGQGRREQYF. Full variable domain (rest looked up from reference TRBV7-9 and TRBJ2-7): DTGVSQNPRHKITKRGQNVTFRCDPISEHNRLYWYRQTLGQGPEFLTYFQNEAQLEKSRLLSDRFSAERPKGSFSTLEIQRTEQGDSAMYLCASSPGQGRREQYFGPGTRLTVT.

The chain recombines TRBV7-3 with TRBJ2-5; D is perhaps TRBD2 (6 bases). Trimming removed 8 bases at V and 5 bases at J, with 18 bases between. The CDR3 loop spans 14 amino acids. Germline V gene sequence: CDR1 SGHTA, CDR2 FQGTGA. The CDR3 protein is CASSGVGGVETQYF. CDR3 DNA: TGTGCCAGCTCGGGAGTGGGGGGAGTTGAGACCCAGTACTTC.